The 12 T cell receptor beta chains below all came from one sample that was sequenced in a study of T-cell memory formation after mild COVID-19. TCRdb re-called the 5' RACE reads through MiXCR, storing one row per CDR3 protein. The data contain 100,000 to 150,000 distinct CDR3 sequences, about 5.9% of them singletons. The sequencing sample was made of PBMCs or a T cell subset sorted from them (not recorded which). These receptors were collected from an adult woman who had mild COVID-19 (a few samples of this study predate the infection). Cell type and time point are not known.

This clonotype was counted many times. This rearrangement joins TRBV2 to TRBJ1-2; D possibly corresponds to TRBD1 (5 bases). V lost 7 bases to trimming and J lost 4 bases, with 10 bases between them. The CDR3 is 12 amino acids. Germline lookup yields CDR1 SNHLY and CDR2 FYNNEI. The DNA for the CDR3 is TGTGCCAGCACTCGACAGCGCTATGGCTACACCTTC. Encoded protein: CASTRQRYGYTF.

The chain has TRBV12-3 or TRBV12-4 and TRBJ2-5; D assignment may be TRBD1 or TRBD2 (5 bases each). V was trimmed by 5 bases and J by 4 bases, leaving 14 bases between them. CDR3 length: 14 amino acids. In nucleotides, the CDR3 is TGTGCCAGCAGTCGGGACCGACTGGGAGAGACCCAGTACTTC. This codes for CASSRDRLGETQYF.

There are a few counts of this clonotype. The chain links TRBV12-3 or TRBV12-4 to TRBJ1-5, with TRBD1 matching 12 bases. This CDR3 contains 16 residues. Trimming removed 5 bases from V and 7 bases from J; junction bases left unmatched: 9. The CDR3 region is CASSPRGQGAGQPQHF. CDR3 DNA: TGTGCCAGCAGTCCCAGGGGACAGGGGGCGGGGCAGCCCCAGCATTTT.

A few counts support this clonotype. The CDR3 is CASSPQEVMPLHF. DNA of the CDR3: TGTGCCAGCTCACCACAGGAGGTTATGCCCCTCCACTTT. J is TRBJ1-6 and V is TRBV18; no clear D. Germline V gives CDR1 KGHSH, CDR2 LQKENI. Trimming removed 1 base from V and 13 bases from J, with 11 bases in between. The CDR3 is 13 amino acids.

V usage is TRBV2 and J usage is TRBJ1-5; TRBD1 matches 9 bases. This CDR3 is built from 14 residues. Germline CDR1 reads SNHLY; CDR2 reads FYNNEI. V lost 10 bases and J lost 4; bases outside the gene matches: 8. The DNA of the CDR3 is TGTGCCAAATCAGGACAGGGGAGAAATCAGCCCCAGCATTTT. Translated: CAKSGQGRNQPQHF.

The V and J genes are TRBV5-4 and TRBJ2-7; tentative D call: TRBD2 (6 bases). The CDR3 spans 15 residues. The germline gives CDR1 SGHNT, CDR2 YYREEE (reference sequence). The germline V and J ends were trimmed by 4 bases and 1 base, with 15 bases remaining between them. The DNA for the CDR3 is TGTGCCAGCAGCCCGGGCGGGGCACTTTCCTACGAGCAGTACTTC. It is translated as CASSPGGALSYEQYF.

This clonotype came up a few times. The V and J genes are TRBV20-1 and TRBJ2-7; 8 positions match TRBD2. Germline assignment: CDR1 DFQATT and CDR2 SNEGSKA (reference sequence). CDR3 length: 14 amino acids. V gave up 1 base and J gave up 5 bases; unmatched junction bases: 7. CDR3 sequence (DNA): TGCAGTGCTAGAGCACTACTAGCGGCCCACGAGCAGTACTTC. This codes for CSARALLAAHEQYF.

This clonotype was observed a few times. In nucleotides, the CDR3 is TGCGCCAGCAGCCAAGATCTGGTCTTAAGACTCTATGGCTACACCTTC. Protein: CASSQDLVLRLYGYTF. The chain joins TRBV4-1 to TRBJ1-2; D is ambiguous. V was shortened by 0 bases and J by 4 bases, with 15 bases between the two germline ends. Germline V gene sequence: CDR1 MGHRA, CDR2 YSYEKL. This CDR3 has 16 amino acids.

In its sample, this clonotype was seen many times. This chain links TRBV10-3 with TRBJ2-2; D is ambiguous. The CDR3 has 14 amino acids. CDR1 is ENHRY, CDR2 SYGVKD, per germline. Between the trimmed V and J ends, which lost 6 bases and 4 bases, there was a span of 12 bases. Here the CDR3 reads CAISTTITTGELFF. CDR3 nucleotide sequence: TGTGCCATCAGCACCACGATTACCACCGGGGAGCTGTTTTTT.

Many counts were recorded for this clonotype. CDR3 amino acids: CSASRTSGIYNEQFF. The CDR3 nucleotides read TGCAGTGCCTCCCGGACTAGCGGGATTTACAATGAGCAGTTCTTC. The chain carries TRBV20-1 and TRBJ2-1, with 12 bases aligning to TRBD2. There are 15 residues in the CDR3. The J segment lost 4 bases and the V segment lost 6 bases, leaving 7 bases of the junction unmatched. The germline V gene encodes CDR1 DFQATT and CDR2 SNEGSKA (reference sequence).

In this sample, this clonotype turned up many times. The chain recombines TRBV7-2 with TRBJ1-1; 7 bases agree with TRBD1. CDR1 SGHTA and CDR2 FQGNSA come from the germline V gene. V gave up 3 bases and J gave up 5 bases; unmatched junction bases: 9. The CDR3 has 15 residues. CDR3 sequence (DNA): TGTGCCAGCAGCTTTCTCGCTACAGGGGAGACTGAAGCTTTCTTT. Translation gives CASSFLATGETEAFF.

In this sample, this clonotype turned up a few times. The chain employs TRBV10-3 and TRBJ2-7, with 9 bases fitting TRBD1. V was clipped by 7 bases and J by 6 bases; unmatched bases: 7. Germline CDR1 and CDR2: ENHRY and SYGVKD. This CDR3 is 13 amino acids long. The CDR3 loop reads CAINRQGGGEQYF. CDR3 coding DNA: TGTGCCATCAACAGACAGGGGGGAGGCGAGCAGTACTTC.